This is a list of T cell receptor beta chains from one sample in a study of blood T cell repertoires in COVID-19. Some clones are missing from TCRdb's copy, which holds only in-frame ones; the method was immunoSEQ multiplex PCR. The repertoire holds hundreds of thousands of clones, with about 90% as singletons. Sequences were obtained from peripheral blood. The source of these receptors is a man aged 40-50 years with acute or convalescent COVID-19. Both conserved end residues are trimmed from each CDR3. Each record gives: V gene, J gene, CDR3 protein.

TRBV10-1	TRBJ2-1	ASSGWGSGRAVNEQF
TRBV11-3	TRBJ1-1	ASSPPRATVAEAF
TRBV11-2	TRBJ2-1	ASTMSGGLYNEQF
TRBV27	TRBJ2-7	ASSLSGVDEQY
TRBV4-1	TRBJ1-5	ASSQVRGRGQPQH
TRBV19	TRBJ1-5	ASSTWAGGNSNQPQH
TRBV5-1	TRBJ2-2	ASSLEPGLAENTGELF
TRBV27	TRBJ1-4	ASSPWTGVVPNEKLF
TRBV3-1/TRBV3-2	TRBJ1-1	ASSQVTRGTEAF
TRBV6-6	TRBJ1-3	ASSHNKGTTGNTIY
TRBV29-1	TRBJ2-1	SVANNEQF
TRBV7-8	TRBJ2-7	ASSLEGGGSSYEQY
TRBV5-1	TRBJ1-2	ASSLGTGSYGYT
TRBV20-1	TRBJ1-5	SASVVGRNQPQH
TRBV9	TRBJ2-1	ASRISGEGSYNEQF
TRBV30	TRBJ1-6	AWSVLYSPLH
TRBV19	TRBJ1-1	ASSRSGSGNTEAF
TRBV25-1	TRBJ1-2	ASRPGENYGYT
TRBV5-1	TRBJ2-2	ASSDTGGATGELF
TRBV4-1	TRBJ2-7	ASSQASTDTYEQY
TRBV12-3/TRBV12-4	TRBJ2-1	ASSSGGANEQF
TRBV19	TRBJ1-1	ASSIFRGAGEITEAF
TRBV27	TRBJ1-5	ASSFSGNRGGNQPQH
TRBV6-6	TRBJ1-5	ASSYSGSGLDQPQH